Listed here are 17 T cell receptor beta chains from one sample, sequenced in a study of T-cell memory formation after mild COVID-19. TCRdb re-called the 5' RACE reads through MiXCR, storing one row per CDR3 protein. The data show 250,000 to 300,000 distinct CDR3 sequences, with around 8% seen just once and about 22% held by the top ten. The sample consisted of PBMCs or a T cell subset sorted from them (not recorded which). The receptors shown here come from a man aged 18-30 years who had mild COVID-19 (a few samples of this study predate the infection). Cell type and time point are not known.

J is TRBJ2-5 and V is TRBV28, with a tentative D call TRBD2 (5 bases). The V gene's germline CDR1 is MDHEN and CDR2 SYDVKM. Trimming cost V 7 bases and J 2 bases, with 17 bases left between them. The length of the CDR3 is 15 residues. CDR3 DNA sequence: TGTGCCAGCACTCTCGGGGTAGCTAGGCAAGAGACCCAGTACTTC. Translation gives CASTLGVARQETQYF. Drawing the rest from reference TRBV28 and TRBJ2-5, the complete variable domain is DVKVTQSSRYLVKRTGEKVFLECVQDMDHENMFWYRQDPGLGLRLIYFSYDVKMKEKGDIPEGYSVSREKKERFSLILESASTNQTSMYLCASTLGVARQETQYFGPGTRLLVL.

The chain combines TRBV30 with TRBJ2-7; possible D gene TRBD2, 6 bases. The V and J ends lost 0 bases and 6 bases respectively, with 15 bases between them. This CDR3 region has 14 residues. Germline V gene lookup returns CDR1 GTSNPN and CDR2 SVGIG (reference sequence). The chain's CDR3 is CAWSVTPGEAEQYF. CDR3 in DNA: TGTGCCTGGAGTGTTACTCCGGGGGAGGCCGAGCAGTACTTC.

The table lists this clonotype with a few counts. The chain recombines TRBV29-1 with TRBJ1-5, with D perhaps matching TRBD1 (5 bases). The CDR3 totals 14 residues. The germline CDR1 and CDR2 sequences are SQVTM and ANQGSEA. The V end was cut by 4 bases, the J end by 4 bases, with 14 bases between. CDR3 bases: TGCAGCGTTGCAGATCAGGGTTTGAATCAGCCCCAGCATTTT. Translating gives CSVADQGLNQPQHF.

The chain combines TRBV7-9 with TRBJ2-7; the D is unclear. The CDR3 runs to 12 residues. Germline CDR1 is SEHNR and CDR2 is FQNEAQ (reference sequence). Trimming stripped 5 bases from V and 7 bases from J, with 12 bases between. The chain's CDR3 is CASSPNGWEQYV. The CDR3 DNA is TGTGCCAGCAGCCCTAACGGGTGGGAGCAGTACGTC.

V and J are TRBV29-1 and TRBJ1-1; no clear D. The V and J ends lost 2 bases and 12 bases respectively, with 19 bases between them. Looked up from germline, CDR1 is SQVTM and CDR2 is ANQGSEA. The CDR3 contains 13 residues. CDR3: CSVEIGPRAATFF. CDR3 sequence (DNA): TGCAGCGTTGAAATAGGGCCCCGGGCGGCAACTTTCTTT.

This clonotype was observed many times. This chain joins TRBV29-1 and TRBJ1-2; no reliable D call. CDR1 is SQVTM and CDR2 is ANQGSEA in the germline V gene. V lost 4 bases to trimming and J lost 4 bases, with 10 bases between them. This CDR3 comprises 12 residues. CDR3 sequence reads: CSVGSDLYGYTF. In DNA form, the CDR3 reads TGCAGCGTTGGTTCCGATCTCTATGGCTACACCTTC.

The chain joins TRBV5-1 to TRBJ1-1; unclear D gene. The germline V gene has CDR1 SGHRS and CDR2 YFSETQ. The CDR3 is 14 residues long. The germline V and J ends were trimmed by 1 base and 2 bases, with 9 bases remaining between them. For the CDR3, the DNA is TGCGCCAGCAGCTTGCCACCTCCTAACACTGAAGCTTTCTTT. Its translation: CASSLPPPNTEAFF.

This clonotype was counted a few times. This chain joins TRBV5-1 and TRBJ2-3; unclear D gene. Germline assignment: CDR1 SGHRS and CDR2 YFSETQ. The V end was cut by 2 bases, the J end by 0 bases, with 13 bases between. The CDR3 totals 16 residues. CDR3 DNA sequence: TGCGCCAGCAGCTTAGGTGCAGTCCCTAGCACAGATACGCAGTATTTT. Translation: CASSLGAVPSTDTQYF.

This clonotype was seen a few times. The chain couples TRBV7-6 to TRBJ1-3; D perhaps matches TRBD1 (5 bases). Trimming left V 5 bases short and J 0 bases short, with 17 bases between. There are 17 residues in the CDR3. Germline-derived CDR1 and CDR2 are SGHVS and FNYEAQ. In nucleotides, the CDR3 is TGTGCCAGCAGCGACCTATTGACGGGGCTCTCTGGAAACACCATATATTTT. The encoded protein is CASSDLLTGLSGNTIYF.

The DNA of the CDR3 is TGTGCCAGCAGCGGGACCCCGCAAGGGGAGCTGTTTTTT. Translated: CASSGTPQGELFF. The chain combines TRBV7-3 with TRBJ2-2; D tentatively fits TRBD1 or TRBD2 (5 bases each). Germline CDR1 reads SGHTA; CDR2 reads FQGTGA. The CDR3 consists of 13 residues. Deletions cut 5 bases from V and 8 bases from J, with 12 bases between.

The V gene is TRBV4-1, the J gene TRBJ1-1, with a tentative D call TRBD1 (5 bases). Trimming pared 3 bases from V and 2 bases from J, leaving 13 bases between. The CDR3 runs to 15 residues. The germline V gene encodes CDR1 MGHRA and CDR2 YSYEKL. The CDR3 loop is CASSQGPVSNTEAFF. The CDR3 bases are TGCGCCAGCAGCCAGGGGCCGGTCTCCAACACTGAAGCTTTCTTT.

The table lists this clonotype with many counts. The CDR3 DNA sequence: TGTGCCAGCAGTTACGACGGGAACTCTGGAAACACCATATATTTT. Its translation is CASSYDGNSGNTIYF. V and J are TRBV6-5 and TRBJ1-3; D call uncertain. In germline, CDR1 is MNHEY, CDR2 SVGAGI. This CDR3 comprises 15 residues. V was clipped by 2 bases and J by 0 bases, with 8 bases between them.

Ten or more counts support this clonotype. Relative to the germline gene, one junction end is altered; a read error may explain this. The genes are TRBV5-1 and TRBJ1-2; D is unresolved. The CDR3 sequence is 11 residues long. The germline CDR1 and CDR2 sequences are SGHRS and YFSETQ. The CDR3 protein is CASSSNYGYTF. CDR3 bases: TGTGCCAGCAGCTCTAACTATGGCTACACCTTC. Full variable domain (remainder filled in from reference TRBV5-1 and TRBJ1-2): KAGVTQTPRYLIKTRGQQVTLSCSPISGHRSVSWYQQTPGQGLQFLFEYFSETQRNKGNFPGRFSGRQFSNSRSEMNVSTLELGDSALYLCASSSNYGYTFGSGTRLTVV.

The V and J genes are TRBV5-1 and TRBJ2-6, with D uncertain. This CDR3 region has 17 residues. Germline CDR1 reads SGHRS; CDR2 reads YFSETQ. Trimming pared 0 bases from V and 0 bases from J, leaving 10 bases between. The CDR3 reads CASSLAGIGSGANVLTF. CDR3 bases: TGCGCCAGCAGCTTGGCCGGAATAGGCTCTGGGGCCAACGTCCTGACTTTC.

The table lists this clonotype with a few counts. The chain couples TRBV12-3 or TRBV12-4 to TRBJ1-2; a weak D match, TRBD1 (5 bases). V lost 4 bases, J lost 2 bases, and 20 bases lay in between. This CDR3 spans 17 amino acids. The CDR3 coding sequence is TGTGCCAGCAGTTCATCACTCGCGGCAGGGTGGAACTATGGCTACACCTTC. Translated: CASSSSLAAGWNYGYTF.

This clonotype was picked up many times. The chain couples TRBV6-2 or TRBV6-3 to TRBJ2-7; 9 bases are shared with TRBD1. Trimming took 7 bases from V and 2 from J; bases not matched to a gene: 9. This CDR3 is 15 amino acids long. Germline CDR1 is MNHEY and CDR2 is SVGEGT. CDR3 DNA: TGTGCCAGCACTACGACAGGGGGACGAACCTACGAGCAGTACGTC. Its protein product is CASTTTGGRTYEQYV.

The CDR3 protein is CASRRPGQGRETQYF. CDR3 bases: TGTGCCAGCAGGCGGCCGGGACAGGGAAGAGAGACCCAGTACTTC. This chain links TRBV7-2 with TRBJ2-5, with 9 bases identical to TRBD1. CDR1 and CDR2 (germline): SGHTA, FQGNSA. V gave up 6 bases and J gave up 4 bases; unmatched junction bases: 9. The CDR3 is made up of 15 amino acids.